The clone carrying this TCR beta chain was counted once. Antigen: not known. This entry is derived from a study of cytomegalovirus exposure and HLA in healthy donors. General observations from the study: The only immune exposure information that was available was CMV serostatus.

The PCR made use of 60 Vbeta and 13 Jbeta primers. The data were produced by immunoSEQ multiplex PCR, yet TCRdb's version contains in-frame clones alone and is incomplete. The sample includes around 90,000 clones, approximately 83% of them seen just once. The CDR3 has 15 amino acids. J lost 5 bases, V lost 3 bases, and 11 bases had no gene match. Germline CDR1 SGHNT, CDR2 YYREEE (reference sequence). The chain has TRBV5-4 and TRBJ2-7; 7 nucleotides agree with TRBD2. The sequenced sample was PBMCs. This receptor was obtained from a man over 45 in good health and CMV-seronegative. This CDR3 reads CASSSASGRRDEQYF. CDR3 nucleotides: TGTGCCAGCAGCTCAGCTAGCGGACGGAGAGACGAGCAGTACTTC. The variable domain in full, completed from reference TRBV5-4 and TRBJ2-7, reads ETGVTQSPTHLIKTRGQQVTLRCSSQSGHNTVSWYQQALGQGPQFIFQYYREEENGRGNFPPRFSGLQFPNYSSELNVNALELDDSALYLCASSSASGRRDEQYFGPGTRLTVT.